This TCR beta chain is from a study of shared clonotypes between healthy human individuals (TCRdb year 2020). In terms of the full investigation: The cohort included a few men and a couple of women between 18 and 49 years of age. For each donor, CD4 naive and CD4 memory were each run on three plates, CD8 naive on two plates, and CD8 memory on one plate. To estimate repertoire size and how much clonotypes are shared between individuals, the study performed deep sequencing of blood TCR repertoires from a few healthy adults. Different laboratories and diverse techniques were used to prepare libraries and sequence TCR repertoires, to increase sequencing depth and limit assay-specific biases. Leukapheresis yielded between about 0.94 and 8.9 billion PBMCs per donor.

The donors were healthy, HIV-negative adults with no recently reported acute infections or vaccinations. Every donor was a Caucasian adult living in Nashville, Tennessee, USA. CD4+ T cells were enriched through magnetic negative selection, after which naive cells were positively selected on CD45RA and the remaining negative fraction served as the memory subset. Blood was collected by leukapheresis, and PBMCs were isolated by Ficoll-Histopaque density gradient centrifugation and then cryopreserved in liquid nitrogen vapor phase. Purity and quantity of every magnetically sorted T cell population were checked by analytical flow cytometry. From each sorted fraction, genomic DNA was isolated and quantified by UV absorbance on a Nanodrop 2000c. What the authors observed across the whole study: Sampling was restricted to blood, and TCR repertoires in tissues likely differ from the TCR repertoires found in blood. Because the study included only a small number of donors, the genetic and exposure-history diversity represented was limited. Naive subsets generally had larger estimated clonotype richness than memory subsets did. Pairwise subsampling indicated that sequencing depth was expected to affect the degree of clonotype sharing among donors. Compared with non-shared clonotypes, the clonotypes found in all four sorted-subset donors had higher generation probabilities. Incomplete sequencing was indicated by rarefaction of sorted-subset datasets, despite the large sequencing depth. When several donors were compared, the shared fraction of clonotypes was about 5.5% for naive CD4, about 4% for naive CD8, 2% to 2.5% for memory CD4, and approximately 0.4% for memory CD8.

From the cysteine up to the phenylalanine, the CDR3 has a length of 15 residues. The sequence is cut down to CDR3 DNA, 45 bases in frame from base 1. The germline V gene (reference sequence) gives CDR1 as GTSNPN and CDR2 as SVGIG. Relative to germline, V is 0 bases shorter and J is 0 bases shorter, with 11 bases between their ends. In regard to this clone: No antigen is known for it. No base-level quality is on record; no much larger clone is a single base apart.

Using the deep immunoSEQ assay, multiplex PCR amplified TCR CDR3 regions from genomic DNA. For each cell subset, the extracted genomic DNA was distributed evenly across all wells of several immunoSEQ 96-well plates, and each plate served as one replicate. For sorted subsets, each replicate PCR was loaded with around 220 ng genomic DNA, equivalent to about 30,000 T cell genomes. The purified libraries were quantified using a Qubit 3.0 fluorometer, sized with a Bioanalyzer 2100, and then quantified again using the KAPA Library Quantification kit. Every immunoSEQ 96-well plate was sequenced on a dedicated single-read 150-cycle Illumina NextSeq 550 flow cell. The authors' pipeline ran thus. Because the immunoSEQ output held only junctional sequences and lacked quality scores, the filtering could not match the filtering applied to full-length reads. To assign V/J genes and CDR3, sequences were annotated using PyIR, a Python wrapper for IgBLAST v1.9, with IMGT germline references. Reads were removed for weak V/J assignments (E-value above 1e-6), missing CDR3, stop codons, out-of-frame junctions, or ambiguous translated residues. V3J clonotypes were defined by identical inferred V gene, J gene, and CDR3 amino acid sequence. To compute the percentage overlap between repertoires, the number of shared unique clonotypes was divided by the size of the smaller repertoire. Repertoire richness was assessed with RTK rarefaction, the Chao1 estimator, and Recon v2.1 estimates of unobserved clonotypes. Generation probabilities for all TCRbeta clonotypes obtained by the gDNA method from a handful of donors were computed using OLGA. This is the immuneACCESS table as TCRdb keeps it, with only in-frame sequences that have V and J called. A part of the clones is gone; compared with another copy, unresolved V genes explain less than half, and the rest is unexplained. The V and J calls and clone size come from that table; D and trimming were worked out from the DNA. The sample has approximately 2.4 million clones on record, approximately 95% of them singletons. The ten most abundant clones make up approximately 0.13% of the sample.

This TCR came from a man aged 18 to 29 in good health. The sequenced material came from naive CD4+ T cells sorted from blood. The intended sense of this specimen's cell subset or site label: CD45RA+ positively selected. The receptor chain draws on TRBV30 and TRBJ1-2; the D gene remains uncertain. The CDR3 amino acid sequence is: CAWSVGGLANYGYTF. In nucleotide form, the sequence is TGTGCCTGGAGTGTAGGAGGGTTAGCTAACTATGGCTACACCTTC.